The T cell receptor beta chain under discussion was sequenced for a study of a mutant IDH1 vaccine in newly diagnosed glioma. About the study: Vaccine administration was initiated 4-6 weeks following radiotherapy alone, or with temozolomide cycles.

Here immunoSEQ multiplex PCR was the method, and the copy in TCRdb shows in-frame clones only, minus some. Of roughly 44,000 clones in the sample, 81% were seen once. Of note for this clone: The antigen remains undetermined.

Trimming removed 0 bases at V and 1 base at J, with 9 bases between. Germline CDR1 reads LGHNA; CDR2 reads YNFKEQ. CDR3 length: 15 residues. Regarding time point: week 35, safety follow-up. The vaccine gave 300 ug of a 20-mer mutant IDH1 peptide subcutaneously per dose. The chain employs TRBV4-2 and TRBJ1-2, with D uncertain. The receptor was derived from a woman between 40 and 50 years old with glioma. Some clones in this sample may be carry-over from other donors' samples. The sample in question was PBMCs, obtained from a glioma patient whose treatment included an IDH1 peptide vaccine. CDR3 sequence: CASSQDRDGNYGYTF. Written as DNA, the CDR3 is TGTGCCAGCAGCCAAGATCGAGACGGTAACTATGGCTACACCTTC.